This TCR beta chain was identified in a study of blood T cell repertoires in COVID-19. The overall study: COVID-19 samples from acute and convalescent phases originated in the United States, Italy and Spain. Sources were T cells, B-cell-depleted T cells, or PBMCs; the material itself was cDNA or gDNA.

In the original analysis: Cell counts per sample came from amplifying reference gene primers. Repertoires were generated with immunoSEQ multiplex PCR, while TCRdb's copy carries only in-frame clones and drops some. V and J calls and clone size follow that table, whereas D and trimming were derived from the DNA. The sample lists 120,000 or so clones, approximately 90% occurring once. CDR3 length: 14 amino acids. V was clipped by 5 bases and J by 4 bases, with 12 bases between them. Germline assignment: CDR1 SGHTA and CDR2 FQGNSA. The chain recombines TRBV7-2 with TRBJ2-1; tentatively, D is TRBD1 (5 bases). The specimen sequenced was peripheral blood. The sequence derives from a man aged 40-49 years with acute or convalescent COVID-19. CDR3 region: CASSTLTVYNEQFF. DNA for the CDR3: TGTGCCAGCAGCACCCTGACAGTTTACAATGAGCAGTTCTTC.